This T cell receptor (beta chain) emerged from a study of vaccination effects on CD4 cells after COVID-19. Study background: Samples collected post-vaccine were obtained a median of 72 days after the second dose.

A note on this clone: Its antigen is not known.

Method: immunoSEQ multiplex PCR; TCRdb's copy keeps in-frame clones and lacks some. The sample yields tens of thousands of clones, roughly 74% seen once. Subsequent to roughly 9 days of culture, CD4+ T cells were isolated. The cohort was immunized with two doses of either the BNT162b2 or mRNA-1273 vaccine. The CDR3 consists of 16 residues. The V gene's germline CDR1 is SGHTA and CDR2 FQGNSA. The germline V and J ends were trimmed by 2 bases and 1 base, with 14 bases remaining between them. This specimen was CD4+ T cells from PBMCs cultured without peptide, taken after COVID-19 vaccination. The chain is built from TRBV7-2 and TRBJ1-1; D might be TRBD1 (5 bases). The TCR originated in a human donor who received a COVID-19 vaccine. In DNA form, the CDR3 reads TGTGCCAGCAGCTTAAAGTCAGCGGGGGAGAACACTGAAGCTTTCTTT. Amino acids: CASSLKSAGENTEAFF.